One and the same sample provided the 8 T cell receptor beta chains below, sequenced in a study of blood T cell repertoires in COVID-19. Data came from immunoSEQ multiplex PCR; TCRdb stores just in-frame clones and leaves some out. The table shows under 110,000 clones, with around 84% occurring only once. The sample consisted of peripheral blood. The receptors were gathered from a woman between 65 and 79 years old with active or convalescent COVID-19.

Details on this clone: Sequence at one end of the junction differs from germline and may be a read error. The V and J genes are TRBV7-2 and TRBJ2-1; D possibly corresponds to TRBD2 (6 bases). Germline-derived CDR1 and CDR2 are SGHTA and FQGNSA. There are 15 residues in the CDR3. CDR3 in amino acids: CASSLEGMGGSPRVF. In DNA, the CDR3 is TGTGCCAGCAGCTTAGAGGGGATGGGGGGATCCCCTCGCGTCTTC.

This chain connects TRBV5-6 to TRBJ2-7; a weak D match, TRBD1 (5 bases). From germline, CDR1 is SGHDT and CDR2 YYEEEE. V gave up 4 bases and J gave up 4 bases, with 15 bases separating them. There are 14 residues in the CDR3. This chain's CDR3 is CASSRARGRYEQYF. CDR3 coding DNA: TGTGCCAGCAGCAGAGCTAGGGGCAGGTACGAGCAGTACTTC.

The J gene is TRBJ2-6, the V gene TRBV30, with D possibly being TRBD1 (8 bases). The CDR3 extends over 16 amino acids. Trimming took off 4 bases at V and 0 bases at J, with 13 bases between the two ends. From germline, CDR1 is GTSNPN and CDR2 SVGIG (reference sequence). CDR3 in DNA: TGTGCCTGGATAAACAGGGGGGGCTCTGGGGCCAACGTCCTGACTTTC. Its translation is CAWINRGGSGANVLTF.

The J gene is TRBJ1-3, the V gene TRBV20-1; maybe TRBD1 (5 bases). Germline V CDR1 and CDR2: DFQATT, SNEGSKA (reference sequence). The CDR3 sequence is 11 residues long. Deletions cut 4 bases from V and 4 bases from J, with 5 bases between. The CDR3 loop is CSAKGGNTIYF. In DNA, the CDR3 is TGCAGTGCTAAGGGGGGAAACACCATATATTTT.

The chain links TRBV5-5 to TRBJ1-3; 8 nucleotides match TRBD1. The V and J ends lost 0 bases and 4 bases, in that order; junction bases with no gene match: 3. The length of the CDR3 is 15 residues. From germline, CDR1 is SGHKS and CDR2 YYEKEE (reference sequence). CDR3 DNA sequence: TGTGCCAGCAGCTTGGCGACAGGGGAGGGAAACACCATATATTTT. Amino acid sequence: CASSLATGEGNTIYF.

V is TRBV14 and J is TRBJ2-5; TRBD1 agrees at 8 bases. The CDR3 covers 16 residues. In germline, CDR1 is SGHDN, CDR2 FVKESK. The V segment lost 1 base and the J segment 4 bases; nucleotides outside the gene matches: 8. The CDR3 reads CASSQVLGRGRETQYF. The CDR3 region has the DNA TGTGCCAGCAGCCAAGTTTTGGGCAGGGGGCGAGAGACCCAGTACTTC.

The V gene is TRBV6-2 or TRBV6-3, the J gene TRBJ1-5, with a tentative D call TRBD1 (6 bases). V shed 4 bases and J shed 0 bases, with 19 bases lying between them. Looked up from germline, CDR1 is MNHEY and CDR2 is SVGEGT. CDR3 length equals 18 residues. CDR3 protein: CASSSISPDRISNQPQHF. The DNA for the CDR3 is TGTGCCAGCAGTTCCATATCCCCGGACAGAATTAGCAATCAGCCCCAGCATTTT.

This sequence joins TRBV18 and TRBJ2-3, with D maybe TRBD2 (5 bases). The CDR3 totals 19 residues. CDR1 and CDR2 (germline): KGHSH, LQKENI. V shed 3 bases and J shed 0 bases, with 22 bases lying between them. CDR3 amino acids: CASSPYVARADSSTDTQYF. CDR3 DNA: TGTGCCAGCTCACCGTACGTAGCGCGTGCGGACTCTAGCACAGATACGCAGTATTTT.